The 27 T cell receptor beta chains below were found in one sample sequenced in a study of cytomegalovirus exposure and HLA in healthy donors. Primers included in the PCR were 60 Vbeta and 13 Jbeta primers. This table comes from immunoSEQ multiplex PCR, and its TCRdb copy is limited to in-frame clones, with some not included. Altogether about 220,000 clones are present, 76% being singletons, with the ten largest covering 0.63%. Sequenced: PBMCs. The receptors shown here come from a man younger than 35 in good health and CMV-seronegative.

Remarks on this clone: Its ends do not fully match the called genes, so a read error is possible. CDR3 coding DNA: TGTGTCAGCAGCCAAGATCGGGGGAATGAGCAGTTCTTC. Its translation is CVSSQDRGNEQFF. This chain connects TRBV4-2 to TRBJ2-1; maybe TRBD2 (6 bases). The length of the CDR3 is 13 residues. Germline-derived CDR1 and CDR2 are LGHNA and YNFKEQ.

On this clone itself: Lacking the conserved final phenylalanine or tryptophan, this CDR3 likely reflects a read error. This sequence joins TRBV5-1 and TRBJ2-7, with 10 bases identical to TRBD1. CDR3 length: 14 amino acids. The J segment lost 6 bases and the V segment lost 0 bases, leaving 3 bases of the junction unmatched. Germline V gene sequence: CDR1 SGHRS, CDR2 YFSETQ. The CDR3 loop reads CASSLGDRGSEQYL. In DNA, the CDR3 is TGCGCCAGCAGCTTGGGGGACAGGGGAAGCGAGCAGTACCTC.

This clone was picked up a small number of times. The genes are TRBV2 and TRBJ1-1; TRBD1 is a possible D gene (5 bases). The CDR3 runs to 12 residues. Trimming took off 8 bases at V and 1 base at J, with 8 bases between the two ends. Germline V CDR1 and CDR2: SNHLY, FYNNEI. The CDR3 sequence: CASLDRNTEAFF. The CDR3 coding sequence is TGTGCCAGCCTAGACAGGAACACTGAAGCTTTCTTT.

The CDR3 reads CASSPSQGTLEPQHF. The CDR3, as DNA: TGTGCCAGCTCACCCTCGCAGGGAACCCTTGAGCCCCAGCATTTT. The rearrangement links TRBV18 to TRBJ1-5; a possible D gene is TRBD1 (5 bases). CDR1 is KGHSH and CDR2 is LQKENI in the germline V gene. The CDR3 runs to 15 residues. The V end was cut by 3 bases, the J end by 8 bases, with 17 bases between. Using reference TRBV18 and TRBJ1-5 for the parts outside the CDR3, the full variable domain is NAGVMQNPRHLVRRRGQEARLRCSPMKGHSHVYWYRQLPEEGLKFMVYLQKENIIDESGMPKERFSAEFPKEGPSILRIQQVVRGDSAAYFCASSPSQGTLEPQHFGDGTRLSIL.

V is TRBV6-1 and J is TRBJ2-5; 8 bases are a match to TRBD1. Trimming removed 4 bases from V and 5 bases from J; junction bases left unmatched: 6. CDR3 size: 14 residues. Germline CDR1 MNHNS, CDR2 SASEGT. The CDR3 coding sequence is TGTGCCAGCAGTGCAGCAGGGGGCTCGGAGACCCAGTACTTC. It encodes CASSAAGGSETQYF.

The J gene is TRBJ1-1, the V gene TRBV10-2, with a possible D match to TRBD1 (6 bases). Germline assignment: CDR1 WSHSY and CDR2 SAAADI. V shed 6 bases and J shed 5 bases, with 16 bases lying between them. The CDR3 runs to 14 residues. The CDR3 DNA sequence: TGCGCCAGCAGCGACGGACAGCCTAGGACTGAAGCTTTCTTT. It is translated as CASSDGQPRTEAFF.

The chain carries TRBV5-5 and TRBJ2-2, with 8 bases fitting TRBD1. Germline assignment: CDR1 SGHKS and CDR2 YYEKEE (reference sequence). The trim removed 7 bases at V and 4 bases at J, leaving 12 bases unmatched. The CDR3 consists of 16 residues. CDR3 protein: CASSPPQGAVTGELFF. The DNA for the CDR3 is TGTGCCAGCTCCCCCCCCCAGGGGGCAGTCACCGGGGAGCTGTTTTTT.

This chain links TRBV6-5 with TRBJ1-4; no clear D. The CDR3 extends over 14 amino acids. Trimming took off 4 bases at V and 4 bases at J, with 10 bases between the two ends. In germline, CDR1 is MNHEY, CDR2 SVGAGI. The CDR3 bases are TGTGCCAGCAGTTCTCCCTTCCTTAATGAAAAACTGTTTTTT. This gives the protein CASSSPFLNEKLFF.

The chain links TRBV2 to TRBJ1-1, with TRBD1 matching over 9 bases. J was trimmed by 6 bases and V by 7 bases; bases with no gene match: 6. This CDR3 is 13 amino acids long. CDR1 SNHLY and CDR2 FYNNEI come from the germline V gene. The CDR3 bases are TGTGCCAGCACGGGACAGGGTCGATCTGAAGCTTTCTTT. Residues: CASTGQGRSEAFF.

The genes are TRBV29-1 and TRBJ2-2; perhaps TRBD1 as D (6 bases). Trimming removed 0 bases from V and 13 bases from J, with 30 bases in between. The CDR3 contains 18 residues. Germline V gene data show CDR1 as SQVTM and CDR2 as ANQGSEA. The CDR3 DNA follows: TGCAGCGTTGAAGAAGGCAACAGGGAGAGGGTTCTTCACCGTTGGCTGTTTTTT. The encoded protein is CSVEEGNRERVLHRWLFF.

In its sample, this clone was seen a few times. In DNA, the CDR3 is TGTGCCTGGAGCGCTACGGGAGTTTACGAGCAGTACTTC. This translates into CAWSATGVYEQYF. This chain links TRBV30 with TRBJ2-7, with a possible D match to TRBD2 (6 bases). The CDR3 is 13 residues long. In germline, CDR1 is GTSNPN, CDR2 SVGIG (reference sequence). V gave up 3 bases and J gave up 4 bases, with 13 bases separating them.

CDR3 nucleotides: TGCAGCGTTGAAGATCTGAGCGAGCAGTACTTC. It translates to CSVEDLSEQYF. The chain uses TRBV29-1 and TRBJ2-7; D is undetermined. This CDR3 comprises 11 residues. Per the germline V gene, CDR1 is SQVTM and CDR2 is ANQGSEA. Trimming took off 0 bases at V and 6 bases at J, with 6 bases between the two ends.

The chain couples TRBV6-1 to TRBJ2-7, with 11 bases lining up with TRBD1. Germline V gene sequence: CDR1 MNHNS, CDR2 SASEGT. The CDR3 runs to 14 residues. V lost 6 bases and J lost 4; bases outside the gene matches: 5. CDR3 bases: TGTGCCAGCAGCCGGACAGGGGGCGGGTACGAGCAGTACTTC. It yields the protein CASSRTGGGYEQYF.

The V gene is TRBV9, the J gene TRBJ2-2; no reliable D call. CDR3 length equals 12 residues. V dropped 1 base and J dropped 7 bases, with 5 bases sitting between them. Looked up from germline, CDR1 is SGDLS and CDR2 is YYNGEE. CDR3 residues: CASSVPLGELFF. The CDR3 DNA is TGTGCCAGCAGCGTACCCCTCGGGGAGCTGTTTTTT.

This chain connects TRBV5-6 to TRBJ1-2, with unresolved D. CDR3 length equals 15 residues. CDR1 and CDR2 from the germline V gene are SGHDT and YYEEEE. The V gene lost 0 bases and the J gene lost 4 bases, with 13 bases spanning the gap. The CDR3 loop is CASSLARENVYGYTF. In nucleotides, the CDR3 is TGTGCCAGCAGCTTGGCCCGAGAGAATGTCTATGGCTACACCTTC.

This chain links TRBV14 with TRBJ2-5, with 8 positions matching TRBD1. The assigned J gene may be wrong: the sequence end matches TRBJ2-7 better. The CDR3 covers 15 residues. Germline V CDR1 and CDR2: SGHDN, FVKESK. CDR3 in DNA: TGTGCCAGCAGCCGAGGTGGGACAGGCACCTACGAGCAGTACTTC. The encoded protein is CASSRGGTGTYEQYF.

This clone has only a few counts. The chain links TRBV5-4 to TRBJ2-5; possibly TRBD2 for D (7 bases). Trimming took 1 base from V and 4 from J, leaving 11 bases between them. The CDR3 spans 14 residues. Germline assignment: CDR1 SGHNT and CDR2 YYREEE (reference sequence). DNA of the CDR3: TGTGCCAGCAGCTTGAAGGGAGGGGGAGAGACCCAGTACTTC. Translating gives CASSLKGGGETQYF.

The table lists this clone with a few counts. The chain employs TRBV5-1 and TRBJ2-1, with D perhaps matching TRBD1 (6 bases). The CDR3 runs to 17 residues. CDR1 is SGHRS, CDR2 YFSETQ, per germline. Trimming removed 0 bases at V and 1 base at J, with 14 bases between. The CDR3 DNA reads as TGCGCCAGCAGCTTGGTAACAGGGCCCCAATCCTACAATGAGCAGTTCTTC. Protein product: CASSLVTGPQSYNEQFF. Based on the CDR3 plus reference TRBV5-1 and TRBJ2-1, the full variable domain is KAGVTQTPRYLIKTRGQQVTLSCSPISGHRSVSWYQQTPGQGLQFLFEYFSETQRNKGNFPGRFSGRQFSNSRSEMNVSTLELGDSALYLCASSLVTGPQSYNEQFFGPGTRLTVL.

The chain couples TRBV5-8 to TRBJ1-1; TRBD1 aligns across 7 bases. The junction had 3 bases not matched to a gene; V was cut back by 2 bases and J by 5 bases. Looked up from germline, CDR1 is SGHTS and CDR2 is YDEGEE. The CDR3 runs 13 residues. CDR3 coding DNA: TGTGCCAGCAGCTTCAACAGGGGAACTGAAGCTTTCTTT. This translates into CASSFNRGTEAFF.

The chain combines TRBV27 with TRBJ1-2; tentatively, D is TRBD1 (6 bases). This CDR3 is built from 15 residues. Deletions cut 5 bases from V and 2 bases from J, with 15 bases between. Germline values: CDR1 MNHEY, CDR2 SMNVEV (reference sequence). CDR3 coding DNA: TGTGCCAGCAGTCCGACCCTCAGGGGAAACTATGGCTACACCTTC. It encodes CASSPTLRGNYGYTF.

This clone was counted between two and nine times. The chain is built from TRBV25-1 and TRBJ1-1, with a weak D call TRBD1 (6 bases). CDR3 size: 13 residues. The V end was cut by 4 bases, the J end by 3 bases, with 9 bases between. Germline V gene data show CDR1 as MGHDK and CDR2 as SYGVNS. In DNA form, the CDR3 reads TGTGCCAGCAGTGTGGGGGCTGACACTGAAGCTTTCTTT. Translation: CASSVGADTEAFF.

This chain connects TRBV28 to TRBJ2-7; 7 nucleotides align to TRBD1. CDR1 and CDR2 from the germline V gene are MDHEN and SYDVKM. This CDR3 spans 16 amino acids. V was clipped by 5 bases and J by 3 bases; unmatched bases: 13. In DNA, the CDR3 is TGTGCCAGCAGTAGGGGACAGACAAAAGGTAGCTACGAGCAGTACTTC. Translating gives CASSRGQTKGSYEQYF.

This clone was seen a handful of times. The J gene is TRBJ2-7, the V gene TRBV2; 7 bases line up with TRBD2. This CDR3 has 15 amino acids. V shed 6 bases, J shed 0 bases, and the junction held 8 bases outside the gene matches. Per the germline V gene, CDR1 is SNHLY and CDR2 is FYNNEI. CDR3 sequence (DNA): TGTGCCAGCAGCCCCACTAGCGATCCCTCCTACGAGCAGTACTTC. It is translated as CASSPTSDPSYEQYF.

This sequence joins TRBV30 and TRBJ2-1; possible D gene TRBD1, 6 bases. The CDR3 sequence is 12 residues long. Germline CDR1 and CDR2: GTSNPN and SVGIG (reference sequence). V was shortened by 6 bases and J by 4 bases, with 10 bases between the two germline ends. CDR3 nucleotides: TGTGCCTGCCTACAGGGTTACAATGAGCAGTTCTTC. This sequence encodes CACLQGYNEQFF.

This rearrangement joins TRBV10-3 to TRBJ2-6; a weak D match, TRBD2 (5 bases). Per germline, CDR1 ENHRY and CDR2 SYGVKD. The length of the CDR3 is 22 residues. Deletions cut 3 bases from V and 0 bases from J, with 27 bases between. This CDR3 is CAISDRVRPEGSSNSGANVLTF. CDR3 in DNA: TGTGCCATCAGTGATAGGGTTCGACCCGAGGGCAGTTCAAACTCTGGGGCCAACGTCCTGACTTTC.

The J gene is TRBJ2-3, the V gene TRBV9, with 9 bases fitting TRBD2. V was clipped by 4 bases and J by 0 bases; unmatched bases: 3. The germline V gene encodes CDR1 SGDLS and CDR2 YYNGEE. This CDR3 has 15 residues. The DNA of the CDR3 is TGTGCCAGCAGCCCGACTAGCGGTAGCACAGATACGCAGTATTTT. Its protein product is CASSPTSGSTDTQYF.

The J gene is TRBJ1-1, the V gene TRBV5-1; no definite D call. In germline, CDR1 is SGHRS, CDR2 YFSETQ. The CDR3 spans 14 residues. V was trimmed by 3 bases and J by 3 bases, leaving 12 bases between them. The CDR3 protein is CASSSTPGDTEAFF. The CDR3 bases are TGCGCCAGCAGCTCGACCCCAGGCGACACTGAAGCTTTCTTT.